The 28 T cell receptor beta chains below come from one sample, sequenced in a study of early T cells in non-severe SARS-CoV-2 infection. TCRdb reprocessed the 5' RACE reads with MiXCR, giving one entry per CDR3 protein. There are tens of thousands of distinct CDR3 sequences in the sample; about 6% occur only once, and 3% to 3.5% lies in the top ten. This specimen consisted of whole blood, obtained at baseline. Every receptor here comes from an adult who was a healthcare worker with PCR-confirmed SARS-CoV-2 infection or an uninfected control (not recorded which).

At least ten counts were recorded for this clonotype. This chain uses TRBV20-1 with TRBJ2-7; D not resolved. Trimming took off 1 base at V and 7 bases at J, with 26 bases between the two ends. The CDR3 is 17 residues long. Germline V CDR1 and CDR2: DFQATT, SNEGSKA (reference sequence). The CDR3 coding sequence is TGCAGTGCTAGAGTCCCCCTGGGCGGCTTCGATTCCTTGGAGCAGTACTTC. Translation: CSARVPLGGFDSLEQYF.

This clonotype was detected a few times. V and J are TRBV2 and TRBJ1-1; a weak D match, TRBD1 (5 bases). Between the trimmed V and J ends, which lost 5 bases and 0 bases, there was a span of 10 bases. CDR3 length: 14 residues. Germline V CDR1 and CDR2: SNHLY, FYNNEI. The CDR3 region is CASSRTGLNTEAFF. The CDR3 DNA follows: TGTGCCAGCAGTCGAACAGGACTGAACACTGAAGCTTTCTTT. The full variable domain, with the rest looked up from reference TRBV2 and TRBJ1-1, is EPEVTQTPSHQVTQMGQEVILRCVPISNHLYFYWYRQILGQKVEFLVSFYNNEISEKSEIFDDQFSVERPDGSNFTLKIRSTKLEDSAMYFCASSRTGLNTEAFFGQGTRLTVV.

This clonotype occurred many times. The V and J genes are TRBV7-9 and TRBJ2-1, with 8 bases identical to TRBD2. Germline V gene lookup returns CDR1 SEHNR and CDR2 FQNEAQ (reference sequence). V trimming: 5 bases; J trimming: 4 bases; junction bases outside the gene matches: 13. The CDR3 is 17 amino acids. The DNA of the CDR3 is TGTGCCAGCAGCCCCCCTTGGACGAGCGGGAGTTACAATGAGCAGTTCTTC. This translates into CASSPPWTSGSYNEQFF.

The chain couples TRBV6-1 to TRBJ2-3, with 7 bases identical to TRBD1. V gave up 6 bases and J gave up 10 bases; unmatched junction bases: 10. Germline-derived CDR1 and CDR2 are MNHNS and SASEGT. The CDR3 extends over 13 amino acids. The CDR3 region has the DNA TGTGCCAGCAGAAAAAGGGGGCTGCTGGCGCAGTATTTT. It specifies CASRKRGLLAQYF.

This clonotype occurred many times. The chain recombines TRBV19 with TRBJ2-5, with a weak D call TRBD1 (7 bases). Trimming left V 4 bases short and J 6 bases short, with 18 bases between. The CDR3 loop spans 15 amino acids. Germline V gene sequence: CDR1 LNHDA, CDR2 SQIVND (reference sequence). The CDR3 DNA sequence: TGTGCCAGTAGTAGGTTGGAGGGGGCGGGAAAGACCCAGTACTTC. This gives the protein CASSRLEGAGKTQYF. The variable domain in full, completed from reference TRBV19 and TRBJ2-5, reads DGGITQSPKYLFRKEGQNVTLSCEQNLNHDAMYWYRQDPGQGLRLIYYSQIVNDFQKGDIAEGYSVSREKKESFPLTVTSAQKNPTAFYLCASSRLEGAGKTQYFGPGTRLLVL.

This clonotype was picked up many times. The chain carries TRBV10-3 and TRBJ1-3; D is perhaps TRBD1 (5 bases). Germline V gene lookup returns CDR1 ENHRY and CDR2 SYGVKD. The CDR3 is 15 amino acids. V was pared by 3 bases and J by 0 bases, with 9 bases between. The CDR3: CAISEGDSSGNTIYF. In nucleotides, the CDR3 is TGTGCCATCAGTGAAGGTGACAGCTCTGGAAACACCATATATTTT.

The chain employs TRBV6-5 and TRBJ1-2, with TRBD1 identical over 7 bases. V gave up 0 bases and J gave up 4 bases; unmatched junction bases: 5. The CDR3 is 15 residues long. Germline assignment: CDR1 MNHEY and CDR2 SVGAGI. The CDR3 loop is CASSYSRGGGYGYTF. CDR3 bases: TGTGCCAGCAGTTACTCGAGAGGGGGCGGCTATGGCTACACCTTC.

This chain links TRBV7-6 with TRBJ2-2; D is ambiguous. Per germline, CDR1 SGHVS and CDR2 FNYEAQ. The V end was cut by 1 base, the J end by 5 bases, with 5 bases between. The CDR3 is made up of 13 amino acids. CDR3 loop: CASSLGQTGELFF. CDR3 DNA: TGTGCCAGCAGCTTAGGCCAGACCGGGGAGCTGTTTTTT. The full variable domain, completed using reference TRBV7-6 and TRBJ2-2, is GAGVSQSPRYKVTKRGQDVALRCDPISGHVSLYWYRQALGQGPEFLTYFNYEAQQDKSGLPNDRFSAERPEGSISTLTIQRTEQRDSAMYRCASSLGQTGELFFGEGSRLTVL.

The rearrangement joins TRBV29-1 to TRBJ1-1; D may be TRBD1 (6 bases). CDR3 length: 13 amino acids. Germline assignment: CDR1 SQVTM and CDR2 ANQGSEA. Trimming took 0 bases from V and 5 from J, leaving 10 bases between them. The CDR3 DNA is TGCAGCGTTGAAGAGCTCACAGGGACTGAAGCTTTCTTT. This sequence encodes CSVEELTGTEAFF. The variable domain in full, completed from reference TRBV29-1 and TRBJ1-1, reads SAVISQKPSRDICQRGTSLTIQCQVDSQVTMMFWYRQQPGQSLTLIATANQGSEATYESGFVIDKFPISRPNLTFSTLTVSNMSPEDSSIYLCSVEELTGTEAFFGQGTRLTVV.

This clonotype has just one count. This chain joins TRBV3-1 and TRBJ1-1; TRBD1 matches at 8 bases. This CDR3 region has 15 residues. Germline CDR1 reads LGHDT; CDR2 reads YNNKEL (reference sequence). V dropped 4 bases and J dropped 5; count of bases not matched to a gene: 9. In DNA form, the CDR3 reads TGTGCCAGCAGCCCCCTCGACAGGGGATTAACTGAAGCTTTCTTT. Translated: CASSPLDRGLTEAFF.

This clonotype was detected only once. The J gene is TRBJ1-1, the V gene TRBV19; TRBD1 aligns across 10 bases. V lost 6 bases, J lost 4 bases, and 11 bases stayed unmatched. The CDR3 is 16 residues long. Germline CDR1 reads LNHDA; CDR2 reads SQIVND (reference sequence). The CDR3 is CASSPTGGPEGTEAFF. In nucleotides, the CDR3 is TGTGCCAGTAGCCCGACAGGGGGCCCGGAGGGCACTGAAGCTTTCTTT.

This clonotype appeared many times. The V gene is TRBV6-6, the J gene TRBJ2-7; D ambiguous. In germline, CDR1 is MNHNY, CDR2 SVGAGI (reference sequence). The CDR3 contains 14 residues. Between the trimmed V and J ends, which lost 6 bases and 0 bases, there was a span of 12 bases. The CDR3 reads CASSLGGHSYEQYF. The CDR3 nucleotides are TGTGCCAGCAGCCTGGGTGGCCACTCCTACGAGCAGTACTTC.

In its sample, this clonotype was seen many times. V and J are TRBV7-2 and TRBJ1-2; D is perhaps TRBD1 (6 bases). The CDR3 is 14 residues long. Germline CDR1 reads SGHTA; CDR2 reads FQGNSA. The V end lost 6 bases, the J end lost 5 bases, and 16 bases lay between the germline ends. The CDR3 DNA sequence: TGTGCCAGCAGTCACCGACAGGCAGCTTATGGCTACACCTTC. Encoded protein: CASSHRQAAYGYTF.

There are many counts of this clonotype. This CDR3 is CASQGDRRASGIYF. CDR3 coding DNA: TGTGCCAGTCAGGGGGACAGACGAGCGTCGGGCATATATTTT. This chain uses TRBV12-3 or TRBV12-4 with TRBJ1-3; 7 nucleotides align to TRBD1. CDR3 length: 14 residues. V gave up 9 bases and J gave up 12 bases; unmatched junction bases: 17.

This chain joins TRBV27 and TRBJ2-5; weak D call: TRBD2 (6 bases). The V end lost 8 bases, the J end lost 4 bases, and 11 bases lay between the germline ends. The CDR3 consists of 12 residues. The germline V gene encodes CDR1 MNHEY and CDR2 SMNVEV (reference sequence). CDR3 DNA sequence: TGTGCCAGCGGGAGGACTGGAGAGACCCAGTACTTC. It yields the protein CASGRTGETQYF.

The table lists this clonotype with a few counts. This sequence joins TRBV6-2 or TRBV6-3 and TRBJ2-1; TRBD2 matches 10 bases. V was pared by 8 bases and J by 8 bases, with 9 bases of the junction left unmatched. The germline V gene has CDR1 MNHEY and CDR2 SVGEGT. This CDR3 contains 14 residues. CDR3 protein: CASEPAGGTDEQFF. CDR3 coding DNA: TGTGCCAGCGAGCCAGCGGGAGGGACGGATGAGCAGTTCTTC.

There are many counts of this clonotype. This sequence joins TRBV7-6 and TRBJ2-3, with 11 bases identical to TRBD2. CDR3 size: 15 residues. Germline-derived CDR1 and CDR2 are SGHVS and FNYEAQ. With V trimmed by 4 bases and J by 3 bases, 3 bases remained unmatched. For the CDR3, the DNA is TGTGCCAGCAGCTCTAGCGGGAGGTCGACAGATACGCAGTATTTT. Translation gives CASSSSGRSTDTQYF.

This clonotype was counted once. A much larger clone differs from this one at a single base, so this may be a read error. The J gene is TRBJ1-4, the V gene TRBV20-1, with 10 bases identical to TRBD1. The germline gives CDR1 DFQATT, CDR2 SNEGSKA (reference sequence). This CDR3 is built from 19 residues. CDR3 nucleotides: TGCAGTGCCCCTGAGTTTCGGGACAGGGGTTTTCGTACTAATGAAAAACTGTATTTT. It encodes CSAPEFRDRGFRTNEKLYF.

The sample holds many counts of this clonotype. This chain uses TRBV6-2 or TRBV6-3 with TRBJ2-7, with 9 bases lining up with TRBD1. The CDR3 runs to 14 residues. In germline, CDR1 is MNHEY, CDR2 SVGEGT. V was clipped by 4 bases and J by 6 bases; unmatched bases: 7. The CDR3 spells CASSSEGQGGEQYF. As DNA, the CDR3 is TGTGCCAGCAGTTCAGAGGGACAGGGAGGCGAGCAGTACTTC.

This clonotype was seen ten or more times. The chain is built from TRBV7-8 and TRBJ2-7; possible D gene TRBD1, 5 bases. Germline V gives CDR1 SGHVS, CDR2 FQNEAQ. The CDR3 runs 13 residues. V was trimmed by 4 bases and J by 5 bases, leaving 12 bases between them. CDR3: CASSSRGPNEQYF. DNA for the CDR3: TGTGCCAGCAGCTCAAGGGGCCCCAACGAGCAGTACTTC.

This clonotype has ten or more counts. The J gene is TRBJ2-5, the V gene TRBV20-1, with TRBD2 matching 8 bases. Trimming took 2 bases from V and 0 from J; bases not matched to a gene: 5. Germline-derived CDR1 and CDR2 are DFQATT and SNEGSKA (reference sequence). CDR3 size: 15 residues. The CDR3 coding sequence is TGCAGTGCTAGAACCGGGACTAGTTACCAAGAGACCCAGTACTTC. Protein product: CSARTGTSYQETQYF.

This clonotype has only a few counts. The chain joins TRBV7-9 to TRBJ1-1, with D unclear. Germline CDR1 SEHNR, CDR2 FQNEAQ (reference sequence). The CDR3 has 14 residues. The V end lost 4 bases, the J end lost 6 bases, and 15 bases lay between the germline ends. As DNA, the CDR3 is TGTGCCAGCAGCTATCTCGTGGAGGGCTCTGAAGCTTTCTTT. Translated, it gives CASSYLVEGSEAFF.

This clonotype was counted a few times. This rearrangement joins TRBV27 to TRBJ1-1, with 8 bases aligning to TRBD1. The CDR3 is made up of 16 amino acids. The trim removed 6 bases at V and 3 bases at J, leaving 12 bases unmatched. The germline CDR1 and CDR2 sequences are MNHEY and SMNVEV (reference sequence). CDR3 sequence: CASSRSTGELDTEAFF. CDR3 DNA: TGTGCCAGCAGCCGTTCGACAGGGGAATTGGACACTGAAGCTTTCTTT.

This clonotype was seen repeatedly, ten times or more. This chain links TRBV30 with TRBJ1-1; D gene uncertain. Trimming left V 4 bases short and J 2 bases short, with 14 bases between. Germline values: CDR1 GTSNPN, CDR2 SVGIG (reference sequence). This CDR3 has 14 amino acids. For the CDR3, the DNA is TGTGCCTGGATCTCGCGTTTAGGCAACACTGAAGCTTTCTTT. Amino acid sequence: CAWISRLGNTEAFF. The full variable domain, its missing parts supplied by reference TRBV30 and TRBJ1-1, is SQTIHQWPATLVQPVGSPLSLECTVEGTSNPNLYWYRQAAGRGLQLLFYSVGIGQISSEVPQNLSASRPQDRQFILSSKKLLLSDSGFYLCAWISRLGNTEAFFGQGTRLTVV.

This clonotype occurred many times. The chain carries TRBV7-2 and TRBJ2-7; the D gene is possibly TRBD1 (6 bases). Germline lookup yields CDR1 SGHTA and CDR2 FQGNSA. Trimming took off 1 base at V and 1 base at J, with 14 bases between the two ends. The CDR3 sequence is 16 residues long. The CDR3 here is CASSLGAGDVSYEQYF. In DNA, the CDR3 is TGTGCCAGCAGCTTAGGGGCAGGGGATGTATCCTACGAGCAGTACTTC.

This clonotype was counted at least ten times. The V call is TRBV7-2, the J call TRBJ2-7; D call uncertain. Germline CDR1 SGHTA, CDR2 FQGNSA. The CDR3 sequence is 11 residues long. V was pared by 0 bases and J by 5 bases, with 2 bases between. The CDR3 DNA is TGTGCCAGCAGCTTAGCCCACGAGCAGTACTTC. This translates into CASSLAHEQYF.

The CDR3 nucleotides read TGTGCCAGCAGCTTCGGCAGGAGCTCCTACGAGCAGTACTTC. Translation: CASSFGRSSYEQYF. This chain uses TRBV7-8 with TRBJ2-7; D not resolved. V was clipped by 3 bases and J by 0 bases, with 9 bases between them. Looked up from germline, CDR1 is SGHVS and CDR2 is FQNEAQ. This CDR3 spans 14 amino acids. Supplemented by reference TRBV7-8 and TRBJ2-7, the full variable domain reads GAGVSQSPRYKVAKRGQDVALRCDPISGHVSLFWYQQALGQGPEFLTYFQNEAQLDKSGLPSDRFFAERPEGSVSTLKIQRTQQEDSAVYLCASSFGRSSYEQYFGPGTRLTVT.

Ten or more counts support this clonotype. The gene calls are TRBV18 and TRBJ1-1; TRBD1 is a possible D gene (5 bases). Trimming left V 3 bases short and J 9 bases short, with 11 bases between. The CDR3 extends over 12 amino acids. The germline gives CDR1 KGHSH, CDR2 LQKENI. The CDR3 spells CASSPQGRKAFF. Written as DNA, the CDR3 is TGTGCCAGCTCACCGCAGGGAAGGAAAGCTTTCTTT.